Listed below are T cell receptor beta chains from one sample, sequenced in a study of shared clonotypes between healthy human individuals. Profiling relied on immunoSEQ multiplex PCR, and the TCRdb table lists in-frame clones only, not all of them. Among more than 1,200,000 clones listed, approximately 98.5% were seen once. Specimen: naive CD4+ T cells sorted from blood. The origin of the receptors is a man between 25 and 39 years old in good health. CDR3s include the opening cysteine and the closing phenylalanine or tryptophan. The D gene is left open where the match is weak. Clone size is given for some rows only: seen once, a few or many times, or a class if the clone is expanded.

v_gene	d_gene	j_gene	abundance	CDR3aa	CDR3nt
TRBV18	NA	TRBJ2-7	NA	CASSTESYEQYF	TGTGCCAGCTCTACGGAGTCCTACGAGCAGTACTTC
TRBV18	NA	TRBJ1-2	NA	CASSPGFTNYGYTF	TGTGCCAGCTCACCAGGTTTTACTAACTATGGCTACACCTTC
TRBV7-6	NA	TRBJ2-1	NA	CASSAGEAHEQFF	TGTGCCAGCAGCGCAGGAGAGGCCCATGAGCAGTTCTTC
TRBV6-1	TRBD1	TRBJ2-7	once	CASSEGDSRTYEQYF	TGTGCCAGCAGCGAGGGGGACAGTCGGACCTACGAGCAGTACTTC
TRBV7-7	NA	TRBJ2-2	NA	CASSSGGTGELFF	TGTGCCAGCAGCTCTGGGGGCACCGGGGAGCTGTTTTTT
TRBV18	NA	TRBJ2-1	NA	CASSPPGSGSYNEQFF	TGTGCCAGCTCACCACCGGGGTCAGGTTCCTACAATGAGCAGTTCTTC
TRBV19	TRBD1	TRBJ1-2	NA	CASSLQGDGYTF	TGTGCCAGTAGCCTCCAGGGGGATGGCTACACCTTC
TRBV15	NA	TRBJ1-1	NA	CATSRVAEGNTEAFF	TGTGCCACCAGCAGAGTTGCCGAGGGGAACACTGAAGCTTTCTTT
TRBV18	TRBD2	TRBJ2-1	NA	CASSPPKPSGSNEQFF	TGTGCCAGCTCACCACCTAAGCCTAGCGGGAGCAATGAGCAGTTCTTC
TRBV5-6	NA	TRBJ2-1	NA	CASSLAGRMTAEQFF	TGTGCCAGCAGCTTGGCGGGACGGATGACGGCTGAGCAGTTCTTC
TRBV5-4	NA	TRBJ1-3	once	CASSLGTVLTGNTIYF	TGTGCCAGCAGCTTGGGGACAGTTTTAACTGGAAACACCATATATTTT
TRBV7-9	NA	TRBJ2-4	NA	CASSPATIAKNIQYF	TGTGCCAGCAGCCCTGCAACAATAGCCAAAAACATTCAGTACTTC
TRBV2	NA	TRBJ2-1	NA	CASRTKVVGNEQFF	TGTGCCAGCAGGACAAAAGTAGTGGGCAATGAGCAGTTCTTC
TRBV25-1	NA	TRBJ2-5	NA	CASSELTGTNRFQTQYF	TGTGCCAGCAGTGAACTTACCGGGACCAATCGTTTTCAGACCCAGTACTTC
TRBV28	NA	TRBJ2-7	NA	CASRWVDEQYF	TGTGCCAGCAGATGGGTGGATGAGCAGTACTTC
TRBV5-6	NA	TRBJ1-1	NA	CASSSHRVGNTEAFF	TGTGCCAGCAGCTCACACAGGGTGGGGAACACTGAAGCTTTCTTT
TRBV7-9	NA	TRBJ1-2	NA	CASSQSGNYGYTF	TGTGCCAGCAGCCAAAGTGGTAACTATGGCTACACCTTC
TRBV4-1	NA	TRBJ2-1	NA	CASSVGSGRSYNEQFF	TGCGCCAGCAGCGTCGGATCAGGGCGTTCCTACAATGAGCAGTTCTTC
TRBV6-1	NA	TRBJ1-1	NA	CASSKGPSPGEAFF	TGTGCCAGCAGTAAGGGGCCGTCCCCGGGGGAAGCTTTCTTT
TRBV4-3	NA	TRBJ2-1	NA	CASSHPSHNEQFF	TGCGCCAGCAGTCACCCGTCCCACAATGAGCAGTTCTTC
TRBV7-8	TRBD2	TRBJ2-1	NA	CASSLAPGLPYNEQFF	TGTGCCAGCAGCTTAGCTCCGGGACTACCATACAATGAGCAGTTCTTC
TRBV11-1	NA	TRBJ2-5	NA	CASSFQGSQETQYF	TGTGCCAGCAGCTTTCAGGGGAGTCAAGAGACCCAGTACTTC
TRBV19	NA	TRBJ2-7	NA	CASGDTSYEQYF	TGTGCCAGTGGGGACACTAGCTACGAGCAGTACTTC
TRBV28	NA	TRBJ1-2	NA	CASSSLSRYGYTF	TGTGCCAGCAGTTCCCTATCGAGGTATGGCTACACCTTC
TRBV29-1	TRBD2	TRBJ2-7	NA	CSAGGLANYEQYF	TGCAGCGCGGGGGGACTAGCGAACTACGAGCAGTACTTC
TRBV7-9	NA	TRBJ2-3	NA	CASSNPRSADTQYF	TGTGCCAGCAGCAACCCCCGTAGCGCAGATACGCAGTATTTT
TRBV5-6	TRBD2	TRBJ2-5	NA	CASSLPSGGPLYF	TGTGCCAGCAGCTTGCCTAGCGGGGGGCCTCTGTACTTC
TRBV2	NA	TRBJ2-7	NA	CASSGGRKGIQYF	TGTGCCAGCAGCGGAGGGAGGAAAGGGATCCAGTACTTC
TRBV19	NA	TRBJ1-2	NA	CASSPLQGNYGYTF	TGTGCCAGTAGTCCCTTGCAGGGGAACTATGGCTACACCTTC
TRBV5-4	NA	TRBJ1-2	once	CASSPGSWVGYTF	TGTGCCAGCAGCCCAGGGTCTTGGGTGGGCTACACCTTC
TRBV5-4	NA	TRBJ1-2	NA	CASSFAGSVGYTF	TGTGCCAGCAGCTTTGCTGGGTCGGTTGGCTACACCTTC
TRBV27	NA	TRBJ2-7	NA	CASKAYRPRGEQYF	TGTGCCAGCAAAGCATACAGACCACGAGGCGAGCAGTACTTC
TRBV9	NA	TRBJ2-2	NA	CASSVVPDTGELFF	TGTGCCAGCAGCGTAGTTCCCGACACCGGGGAGCTGTTTTTT
TRBV11-2	NA	TRBJ2-3	NA	CASSLASPYDTQYF	TGTGCCAGCAGCTTAGCCTCCCCTTACGATACGCAGTATTTT
TRBV29-1	NA	TRBJ1-3	NA	CSVRGRNSGNTIYF	TGCAGCGTCCGGGGACGGAACTCTGGAAACACCATATATTTT
TRBV18	TRBD2	TRBJ2-1	NA	CASLGTSGRNEQFF	TGTGCCAGCTTGGGGACTAGCGGGAGAAATGAGCAGTTCTTC
TRBV18	TRBD2	TRBJ2-1	NA	CASSPLAGSYNEQFF	TGTGCCAGCTCACCACTAGCGGGTTCTTACAATGAGCAGTTCTTC
TRBV18	NA	TRBJ2-1	NA	CASSPGLKQQQFF	TGTGCCAGCTCACCTGGTCTCAAACAACAGCAGTTCTTC
TRBV7-9	NA	TRBJ2-5	NA	CASSLMAGQETQYF	TGTGCCAGCAGCTTAATGGCGGGGCAAGAGACCCAGTACTTC
TRBV11-2	NA	TRBJ2-1	NA	CASSLSGTYNEQFF	TGTGCCAGCAGCTTGTCAGGAACCTACAATGAGCAGTTCTTC
TRBV7-9	TRBD2	TRBJ2-3	NA	CASRPRRTSGNTDTQYF	TGTGCCAGCAGACCACGACGGACTAGCGGAAACACAGATACGCAGTATTTT
TRBV20-1	NA	TRBJ2-2	NA	CSARAFGELFF	TGCAGTGCTAGAGCTTTTGGGGAGCTGTTTTTT
TRBV25-1	NA	TRBJ2-7	NA	CASSEIGGYEQYF	TGTGCCAGCAGTGAGATAGGGGGCTACGAGCAGTACTTC
TRBV4-3	NA	TRBJ2-1	NA	CASSQEGWNEQFF	TGCGCCAGCAGCCAAGAGGGATGGAATGAGCAGTTCTTC
TRBV5-4	NA	TRBJ2-3	NA	CASSLDTDTQYF	TGTGCCAGCAGCCTGGATACAGATACGCAGTATTTT
TRBV6-5	NA	TRBJ2-5	NA	CASSPPVTGDQYF	TGTGCCAGCAGCCCCCCGGTAACTGGGGACCAGTACTTC
TRBV10-2	NA	TRBJ2-3	once	CASNGRVTDTQYF	TGCGCCAGCAACGGGAGAGTGACAGATACGCAGTATTTT
TRBV6-1	NA	TRBJ2-7	NA	CASSVARTYEQYF	TGTGCCAGCAGTGTCGCAAGAACCTACGAGCAGTACTTC
TRBV9	TRBD2	TRBJ2-1	NA	CASSVAGLAVYNEQFF	TGTGCCAGCAGCGTAGCCGGACTAGCAGTCTACAATGAGCAGTTCTTC
TRBV29-1	TRBD1	TRBJ2-1	NA	CSAIPKDRVGGGSYNEQFF	TGCAGCGCCATACCGAAAGACAGGGTAGGTGGGGGCTCCTACAATGAGCAGTTCTTC
TRBV2	TRBD1	TRBJ2-1	NA	CASSPGQGENEQFF	TGTGCCAGCAGTCCCGGACAGGGGGAAAATGAGCAGTTCTTC
TRBV29-1	NA	TRBJ2-5	once	CSVIHYPPETQYF	TGCAGCGTTATCCACTACCCCCCCGAGACCCAGTACTTC
TRBV28	NA	TRBJ2-7	once	CASSFPRQRLSYEQYF	TGTGCCAGCAGTTTCCCGAGACAGCGATTGTCCTACGAGCAGTACTTC
TRBV29-1	NA	TRBJ2-1	once	CSVDLTPQFF	TGCAGCGTTGACTTGACTCCCCAGTTCTTC
TRBV6-6	NA	TRBJ2-1	NA	CASSLGRSSYNEQFF	TGTGCCAGCAGTCTAGGGAGGAGCTCCTACAATGAGCAGTTCTTC
TRBV14	NA	TRBJ2-4	NA	CASSPKGGWLSIQYF	TGTGCCAGCAGCCCCAAAGGAGGGTGGTTAAGCATTCAGTACTTC
TRBV11-3	NA	TRBJ2-7	NA	CASSSPGTSHEQYF	TGTGCCAGCAGCTCGCCTGGGACCTCTCACGAGCAGTACTTC
TRBV18	NA	TRBJ2-1	NA	CASSPAPDIYNEQFF	TGTGCCAGCTCACCAGCCCCCGACATTTACAATGAGCAGTTCTTC